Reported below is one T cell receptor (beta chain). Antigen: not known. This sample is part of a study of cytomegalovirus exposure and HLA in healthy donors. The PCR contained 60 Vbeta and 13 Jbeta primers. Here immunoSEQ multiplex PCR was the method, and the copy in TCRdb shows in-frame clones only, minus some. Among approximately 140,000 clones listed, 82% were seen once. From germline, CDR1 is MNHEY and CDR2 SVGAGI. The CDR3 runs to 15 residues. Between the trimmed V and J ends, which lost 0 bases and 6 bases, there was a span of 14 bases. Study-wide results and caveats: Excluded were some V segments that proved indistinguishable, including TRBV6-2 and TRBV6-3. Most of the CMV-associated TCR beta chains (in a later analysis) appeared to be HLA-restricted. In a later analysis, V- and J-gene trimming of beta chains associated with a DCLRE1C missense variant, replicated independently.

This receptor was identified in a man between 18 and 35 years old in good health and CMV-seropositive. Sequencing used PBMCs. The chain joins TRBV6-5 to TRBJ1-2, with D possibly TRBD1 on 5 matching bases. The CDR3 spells CASSYSSREPHGYTF. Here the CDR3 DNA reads TGTGCCAGCAGTTACTCTTCCAGGGAACCGCATGGCTACACCTTC.